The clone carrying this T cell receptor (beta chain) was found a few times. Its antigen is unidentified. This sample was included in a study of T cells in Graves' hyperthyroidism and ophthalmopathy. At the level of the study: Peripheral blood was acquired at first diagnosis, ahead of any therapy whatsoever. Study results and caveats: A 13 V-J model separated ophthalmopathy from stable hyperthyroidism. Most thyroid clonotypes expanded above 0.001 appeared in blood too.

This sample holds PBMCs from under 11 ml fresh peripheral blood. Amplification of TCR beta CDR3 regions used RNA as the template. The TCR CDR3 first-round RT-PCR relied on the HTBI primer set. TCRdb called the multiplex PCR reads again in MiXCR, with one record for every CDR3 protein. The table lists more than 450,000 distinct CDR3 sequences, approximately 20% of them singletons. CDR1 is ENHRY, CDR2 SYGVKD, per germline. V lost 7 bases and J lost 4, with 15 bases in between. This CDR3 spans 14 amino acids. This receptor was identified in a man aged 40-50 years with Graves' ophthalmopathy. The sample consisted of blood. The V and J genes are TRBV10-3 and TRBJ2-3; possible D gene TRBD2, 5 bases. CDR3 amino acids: CAITAAPAADTQYF. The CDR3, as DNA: TGTGCCATCACAGCGGCCCCGGCGGCAGATACGCAGTATTTT.